This T cell receptor beta chain was retrieved from a study of identical twins. One entry per CDR3 protein results from TCRdb running MiXCR on the 5' RACE reads. Found here are hundreds of thousands of distinct CDR3 sequences, 18% of them singletons; the top ten hold around 13%. Trimming removed 6 bases at V and 3 bases at J, with 13 bases between. Germline CDR1 and CDR2: SGHRS and YFSETQ. The CDR3 runs 14 residues. The same sample was also studied in work on T cells expressing NK-cell markers. Turning to that study: Each of 6 or 7 donors carried dominant NKG2C+ clonotypes accounting for about 1.0-7.0% of CD8+ T cells.

Sequencing was done on a sample of PBMCs. This chain connects TRBV5-1 to TRBJ2-1; a weak D match, TRBD1 (6 bases). The clonotype comes from a woman aged 18-35 years in good health. CDR3 loop: CASKAGENYNEQFF. DNA for the CDR3: TGCGCCAGCAAGGCAGGGGAGAACTACAATGAGCAGTTCTTC.